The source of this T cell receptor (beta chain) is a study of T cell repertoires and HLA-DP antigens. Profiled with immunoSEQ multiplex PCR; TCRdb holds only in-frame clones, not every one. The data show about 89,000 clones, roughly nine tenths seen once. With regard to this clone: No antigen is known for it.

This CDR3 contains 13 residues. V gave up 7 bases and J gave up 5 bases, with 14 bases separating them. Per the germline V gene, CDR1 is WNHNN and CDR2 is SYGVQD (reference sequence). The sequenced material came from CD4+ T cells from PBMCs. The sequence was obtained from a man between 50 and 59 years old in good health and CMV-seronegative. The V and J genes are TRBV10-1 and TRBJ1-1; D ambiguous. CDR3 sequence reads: CASNGESGTEAFF. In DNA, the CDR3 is TGCGCCAGCAATGGGGAAAGTGGTACTGAAGCTTTCTTT.